Listed below are T cell receptor beta chains from one sample, sequenced in a study of cytomegalovirus exposure and HLA in healthy donors. Assay used: immunoSEQ multiplex PCR; TCRdb lists only in-frame clones, some missing. The repertoire has 99,000 or so clones, more than 85% of them found once; the top ten carry over 3%. Sequenced input: PBMCs. The receptors stem from a woman younger than 30 in good health and CMV-seropositive. CDR3s include the opening cysteine and the closing phenylalanine or tryptophan. D genes are given only for firm matches. A clone size is listed for some rows: how often the clone was seen (once, few, many), or a class if it is expanded.

>TRBJ2-7|TRBV11-2|13|NA|NA
TGTGCCAGCAGCGAGCGGATATCCTACGAGCAGTACTTC
CASSERISYEQYF
>TRBJ1-2|TRBV5-5|14|few|NA
TGTGCCAGCAGCTGGGACACGCCAAGCTATGGCTACACCTTC
CASSWDTPSYGYTF
>TRBJ2-7|TRBV18|13|once|TRBD1
TGTGCCAGCTCATCCGGGACAGACTACGAGCAGTACTTC
CASSSGTDYEQYF
>TRBJ2-5|TRBV5-4|14|NA|NA
TGTGCCAGCAGCATCGGGACTGCGCTAGAGACCCAGTACTTC
CASSIGTALETQYF
>TRBJ1-5|TRBV28|14|NA|NA
TGTGCCAGCAGTCCACAGGGCTTCAATCAGCCCCAGCATTTT
CASSPQGFNQPQHF
>TRBJ2-1|TRBV11-2|15|NA|NA
TGTGCCAGCAGCTCCCGGGACTCCGTGGGGAATGAGCAGTTCTTC
CASSSRDSVGNEQFF
>TRBJ1-5|TRBV28|13|NA|NA
TGTGCCAGCACACAGACACTGAATCAGCCCCAGCATTTT
CASTQTLNQPQHF
>TRBJ2-7|TRBV10-3|13|NA|NA
TGTGCCATCAGGGGGAGTGAGGGCTACGAGCAGTACTTC
CAIRGSEGYEQYF
>TRBJ1-1|TRBV6-5|15|once|NA
TGTGCCAGCAGTTACTTGGGGGGACCGGTCACTGAAGCTTTCTTT
CASSYLGGPVTEAFF
>TRBJ1-2|TRBV28|12|NA|NA
TGTGCCAGCAGCGACAGCAACTATGGCTACACCTTC
CASSDSNYGYTF
>TRBJ2-3|TRBV4-2|15|NA|TRBD2
TGTGCCAGCAGTCCTGAGCGGGGGCGCACAGATACGCAGTATTTT
CASSPERGRTDTQYF
>TRBJ1-2|TRBV28|15|NA|NA
TGTGCCAGCAGACCTCCGGGGGGTTTGGACTATGGCTACACCTTC
CASRPPGGLDYGYTF
>TRBJ1-1|TRBV5-5|13|NA|NA
TGTGCCAGCAGCTTCGGGGGTGACACTGAAGCTTTCTTT
CASSFGGDTEAFF
>TRBJ2-7|TRBV29-1|16|NA|NA
TGCAGCGTTCTAGACCCCAGTAGCGAGCATCCCTACGAGCAGTACTTC
CSVLDPSSEHPYEQYF
>TRBJ1-5|TRBV27|16|NA|TRBD1
TGTGCCAGCAGGCCGGGACAGCTTAGCTTCAATCAGCCCCAGCATTTT
CASRPGQLSFNQPQHF
>TRBJ1-3|TRBV7-2|15|NA|NA
TGTGCCAGCAGCTTAGACAGGCGATCCGGAAACACCATATATTTT
CASSLDRRSGNTIYF
>TRBJ2-3|TRBV6-5|14|NA|NA
TGTGCCAGCAGTGGGCAGGGGAGAACAGATACGCAGTATTTT
CASSGQGRTDTQYF
>TRBJ2-7|TRBV18|14|once|NA
TGTGCCAGCTCACCCAGGGAAGGTGTTTACGAGCAGTACTTC
CASSPREGVYEQYF
>TRBJ2-3|TRBV7-6|15|NA|TRBD2
TGTGCCAGCAGCTTAGGGACTAGCGGGACAGATACGCAGTATTTT
CASSLGTSGTDTQYF
>TRBJ1-2|TRBV5-1|13|NA|TRBD1
TGCGCCAGCAGCTTGGAGGGGACAGATGGCTACACCTTC
CASSLEGTDGYTF
>TRBJ2-1|TRBV27|16|NA|TRBD2
TGTGCCAGCAGGGGGACTAGCGGGACGTTTAACAATGAGCAGTTCTTC
CASRGTSGTFNNEQFF
>TRBJ1-6|TRBV2|15|NA|NA
TGTGCCAGCAGTGACGCTCGGGGAGGAGGGTCACCCCTCCACTTT
CASSDARGGGSPLHF
>TRBJ1-5|TRBV27|13|few|NA
TGTGCCACCGGGGGGGGTAGCAATCAGCCCCAGCATTTT
CATGGGSNQPQHF
>TRBJ2-2|TRBV5-1|15|NA|NA
TGCGCCAGCAGCAAGGGCCAGGGGCACACCGGGGAGCTGTTTTTT
CASSKGQGHTGELFF
>TRBJ1-2|TRBV10-2|16|once|TRBD1
TGCGCCGGGAGAACGAAAACCGGGACAGGGGAAGATGGCTACACCTTC
CAGRTKTGTGEDGYTF
>TRBJ2-1|TRBV10-3|16|NA|NA
TGTGCCATCAGTGAGTCGAGGGGGAGGGCCGTTAATGAGCAGTTCTTC
CAISESRGRAVNEQFF
>TRBJ1-5|TRBV5-1|13|NA|TRBD1
TGCGCCAGCAGGACAGGGCTCGATCAGCCCCAGCATTTT
CASRTGLDQPQHF
>TRBJ1-4|TRBV4-2|13|NA|NA
TGTGCCAGCAGCCAAGTATTCAGGGAAAAACTGTTTTTT
CASSQVFREKLFF
>TRBJ2-7|TRBV9|15|NA|TRBD2
TGTGCCAGCAGCTATAGCGGGGCAGCCGATTACGAGCAGTACTTC
CASSYSGAADYEQYF
>TRBJ1-1|TRBV5-4|13|NA|NA
TGTGCCAGCAGCTTCCAGGGGAACACTGAAGCTTTCTTT
CASSFQGNTEAFF
>TRBJ2-2|TRBV18|16|NA|NA
TGTGCCAGCTCACCAACGGGAAGGGTAAACATCGGGGAGCTGTTTTTT
CASSPTGRVNIGELFF
>TRBJ2-2|TRBV7-6|15|NA|NA
TGTGCCAGCAGCCTCCCACTCCGCCCTACCGGGGAGCTGTTTTTT
CASSLPLRPTGELFF
>TRBJ2-1|TRBV7-2|11|few|TRBD2
TGTGCCAGCGGACTAGTCAATGAGCAGTTCTTC
CASGLVNEQFF
>TRBJ1-1|TRBV7-3|12|NA|TRBD1
TGTGCCAGCAGCCAGGGACAGAGCGAAGCTTTCTTT
CASSQGQSEAFF
>TRBJ2-2|TRBV2|14|NA|TRBD1
TGTGCCAGCAGTGACAGGGGGCGGACCGGGGAGCTGTTTTTT
CASSDRGRTGELFF
>TRBJ2-3|TRBV2|12|NA|NA
TGTGCCAGCAGGGACTCGACTAAGACGCAGTATTTT
CASRDSTKTQYF
>TRBJ2-1|TRBV10-1|15|NA|TRBD2
TGCGCCAGCAGTGATCTAGGGACTAGCGTACATGAGCAGTTCTTC
CASSDLGTSVHEQFF